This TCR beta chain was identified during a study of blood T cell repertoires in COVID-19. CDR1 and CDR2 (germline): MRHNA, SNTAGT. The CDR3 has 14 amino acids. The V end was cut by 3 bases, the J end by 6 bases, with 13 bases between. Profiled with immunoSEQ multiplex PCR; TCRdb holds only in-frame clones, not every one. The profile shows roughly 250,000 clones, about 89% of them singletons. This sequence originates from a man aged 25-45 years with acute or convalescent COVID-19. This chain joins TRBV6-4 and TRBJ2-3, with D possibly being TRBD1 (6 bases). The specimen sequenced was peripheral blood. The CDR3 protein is CASSEGARGDTQYF. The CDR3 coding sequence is TGTGCCAGCAGTGAGGGCGCCAGGGGTGATACGCAGTATTTT.